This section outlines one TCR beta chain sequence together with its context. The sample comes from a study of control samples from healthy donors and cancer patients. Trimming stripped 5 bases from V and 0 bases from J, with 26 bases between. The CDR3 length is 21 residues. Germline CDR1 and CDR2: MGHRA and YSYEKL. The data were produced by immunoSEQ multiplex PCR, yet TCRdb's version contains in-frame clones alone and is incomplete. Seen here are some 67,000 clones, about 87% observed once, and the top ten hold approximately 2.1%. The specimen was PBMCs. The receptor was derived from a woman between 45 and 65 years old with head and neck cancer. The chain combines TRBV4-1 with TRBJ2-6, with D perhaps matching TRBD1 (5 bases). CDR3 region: CASSSDRQGAQTYSGANVLTF. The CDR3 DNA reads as TGCGCCAGCAGCTCCGACAGACAAGGGGCCCAAACGTACTCTGGGGCCAACGTCCTGACTTTC.